This T cell receptor beta chain was documented in a study of cytotoxic CD8 clonotypes in ibrutinib-treated CLL. A few counts support this clone. What it binds is unknown. Some clones are missing from TCRdb's copy, which holds only in-frame ones; the method was immunoSEQ multiplex PCR. The data hold about 50,000 clones, with around 52% observed a single time. General study points: Clonality was higher at baseline than in age-matched healthy donors and tracked circulating CD8+ T-cell counts. Stable or contracted on treatment, public clonotypes were also uncommon.

This CDR3 has 12 amino acids. V was clipped by 5 bases and J by 7 bases, with 12 bases between them. Per germline, CDR1 MDHEN and CDR2 SYDVKM. The source material was PBMCs, sampled after 24 months of ibrutinib treatment. The chain has TRBV28 and TRBJ2-7; either TRBD1 or TRBD2 may supply D (6 bases each). The clonotype comes from a human donor with chronic lymphocytic leukemia. As DNA, the CDR3 is TGTGCCAGCAGTCGGGGGCTGGGGGAGCAGTACTTC. Amino acid sequence: CASSRGLGEQYF.